Sequencing of this T cell receptor (beta chain) was carried out in a study of beta chain features in type 1 diabetes. CDR1 and CDR2 from the germline V gene are MNHNY and SVGAGI (reference sequence). V was pared by 5 bases and J by 9 bases, with 7 bases of the junction left unmatched. CDR3 length equals 13 residues. Every isolated RNA sample was fully reverse transcribed, so sequencing captured expressed TCRB transcripts. Sequencing used immunoSEQ multiplex PCR; TCRdb keeps in-frame clones, though not all of them. The table has about 40,000 clones, around half seen once; the top ten hold 0.65% to 0.9%. In this sample, this clone turned up once. The antigen remains undetermined. Whole-study findings and limits: Among patients, naive, central memory and Treg TCRB repertoires appeared more similar than among healthy donors.

Material for sequencing was central memory CD4+ T cells from blood. The rearrangement joins TRBV6-6 to TRBJ2-1; 7 bases are shared with TRBD2. This sequence was found in a woman under 30 in good health. For the CDR3, the DNA is TGTGCCAGCAGTCGAAGGACGGGAGGTGAGCAGTTCTTC. Its protein product is CASSRRTGGEQFF.